One sample yielded the 5 T cell receptor beta chains listed below, sequenced in a study of brain T cells in children with intractable seizures. Specified time point: blood from clinic visit 5 months post-surgery; TSC patient then seizure free. The repertoire was sequenced with immunoSEQ multiplex PCR; TCRdb's copy has only in-frame clones and lacks some. Altogether about 350,000 clones are present, about 93% being singletons, with the ten largest covering roughly 6%. Sequences were derived from peripheral blood, sampled more than 4 months after surgery. These receptors were collected from a boy less than two years old with tuberous sclerosis and intractable seizures.

The V and J genes are TRBV2 and TRBJ2-3; no firm D call. This CDR3 comprises 16 residues. The germline gives CDR1 SNHLY, CDR2 FYNNEI. V was pared by 6 bases and J by 3 bases, with 19 bases between. CDR3 nucleotides: TGTGCCAGCAGATTCGGCCTCGGGTGGTTGACAGATACGCAGTATTTT. Amino acid sequence: CASRFGLGWLTDTQYF.

The chain is built from TRBV27 and TRBJ2-7; D is unclear. The CDR3 extends over 15 amino acids. Germline-derived CDR1 and CDR2 are MNHEY and SMNVEV (reference sequence). V shed 2 bases and J shed 4 bases, with 15 bases lying between them. DNA for the CDR3: TGTGCCAGCAGTTTACGTCAGCTGCCGAGATACGAGCAGTACTTC. Protein product: CASSLRQLPRYEQYF.

The chain links TRBV9 to TRBJ1-5, with TRBD1 matching 7 bases. With 0 bases clipped from V and 6 bases from J, the junction kept 3 bases outside the gene matches. Germline values: CDR1 SGDLS, CDR2 YYNGEE. The CDR3 is 14 amino acids. In DNA form, the CDR3 reads TGTGCCAGCAGCGTAGGACAGGGAGGTCAGCCCCAGCATTTT. Translation: CASSVGQGGQPQHF.

V and J are TRBV15 and TRBJ2-3, with 10 positions matching TRBD2. The length of the CDR3 is 15 residues. Germline trimming cut 5 bases from V and 4 bases from J; bases unmatched to any gene: 6. Germline loops: CDR1 LNHNV, CDR2 YYDKDF (reference sequence). CDR3 in amino acids: CATSPFSGRADTQYF. The CDR3 region has the DNA TGTGCCACCAGCCCCTTCAGCGGGAGGGCAGATACGCAGTATTTT. The full variable domain, its missing parts supplied by reference TRBV15 and TRBJ2-3, is DAMVIQNPRYQVTQFGKPVTLSCSQTLNHNVMYWYQQKSSQAPKLLFHYYDKDFNNEADTPDNFQSRRPNTSFCFLDIRSPGLGDTAMYLCATSPFSGRADTQYFGPGTRLTVL.

The V and J genes are TRBV5-4 and TRBJ1-6, with D possibly matching TRBD1 (6 bases). The CDR3 is 14 residues long. V gave up 9 bases and J gave up 8 bases, with 18 bases separating them. Germline loops: CDR1 SGHNT, CDR2 YYREEE (reference sequence). CDR3 region: CATLSSGAHSPLHF. The CDR3 DNA sequence: TGTGCCACCCTCTCTTCAGGGGCGCATTCACCCCTCCACTTT.